This T cell receptor (beta chain) came from a study of CD8 T cells in Susac syndrome. The CDR3 contains 13 residues. CDR1 is LGHNA, CDR2 YSLEER, per germline. V lost 0 bases to trimming and J lost 4 bases, with 3 bases between them. Reverse transcription of roughly 0.45 to 1 ug RNA was performed with random hexamers. TCRdb used MiXCR to reprocess the immunoSEQ multiplex PCR reads, holding one entry per CDR3 protein. The sample yields 70,000 to 95,000 distinct CDR3 sequences, around 94% seen once. The origin of this receptor is a human donor with Susac syndrome. This chain links TRBV4-3 with TRBJ1-4, with D unresolved. Material: CD8+ T cells from PBMCs. CDR3 amino acids: CASSQDSNEKLFF. The CDR3 DNA reads as TGCGCCAGCAGCCAAGACAGTAATGAAAAACTGTTTTTT.